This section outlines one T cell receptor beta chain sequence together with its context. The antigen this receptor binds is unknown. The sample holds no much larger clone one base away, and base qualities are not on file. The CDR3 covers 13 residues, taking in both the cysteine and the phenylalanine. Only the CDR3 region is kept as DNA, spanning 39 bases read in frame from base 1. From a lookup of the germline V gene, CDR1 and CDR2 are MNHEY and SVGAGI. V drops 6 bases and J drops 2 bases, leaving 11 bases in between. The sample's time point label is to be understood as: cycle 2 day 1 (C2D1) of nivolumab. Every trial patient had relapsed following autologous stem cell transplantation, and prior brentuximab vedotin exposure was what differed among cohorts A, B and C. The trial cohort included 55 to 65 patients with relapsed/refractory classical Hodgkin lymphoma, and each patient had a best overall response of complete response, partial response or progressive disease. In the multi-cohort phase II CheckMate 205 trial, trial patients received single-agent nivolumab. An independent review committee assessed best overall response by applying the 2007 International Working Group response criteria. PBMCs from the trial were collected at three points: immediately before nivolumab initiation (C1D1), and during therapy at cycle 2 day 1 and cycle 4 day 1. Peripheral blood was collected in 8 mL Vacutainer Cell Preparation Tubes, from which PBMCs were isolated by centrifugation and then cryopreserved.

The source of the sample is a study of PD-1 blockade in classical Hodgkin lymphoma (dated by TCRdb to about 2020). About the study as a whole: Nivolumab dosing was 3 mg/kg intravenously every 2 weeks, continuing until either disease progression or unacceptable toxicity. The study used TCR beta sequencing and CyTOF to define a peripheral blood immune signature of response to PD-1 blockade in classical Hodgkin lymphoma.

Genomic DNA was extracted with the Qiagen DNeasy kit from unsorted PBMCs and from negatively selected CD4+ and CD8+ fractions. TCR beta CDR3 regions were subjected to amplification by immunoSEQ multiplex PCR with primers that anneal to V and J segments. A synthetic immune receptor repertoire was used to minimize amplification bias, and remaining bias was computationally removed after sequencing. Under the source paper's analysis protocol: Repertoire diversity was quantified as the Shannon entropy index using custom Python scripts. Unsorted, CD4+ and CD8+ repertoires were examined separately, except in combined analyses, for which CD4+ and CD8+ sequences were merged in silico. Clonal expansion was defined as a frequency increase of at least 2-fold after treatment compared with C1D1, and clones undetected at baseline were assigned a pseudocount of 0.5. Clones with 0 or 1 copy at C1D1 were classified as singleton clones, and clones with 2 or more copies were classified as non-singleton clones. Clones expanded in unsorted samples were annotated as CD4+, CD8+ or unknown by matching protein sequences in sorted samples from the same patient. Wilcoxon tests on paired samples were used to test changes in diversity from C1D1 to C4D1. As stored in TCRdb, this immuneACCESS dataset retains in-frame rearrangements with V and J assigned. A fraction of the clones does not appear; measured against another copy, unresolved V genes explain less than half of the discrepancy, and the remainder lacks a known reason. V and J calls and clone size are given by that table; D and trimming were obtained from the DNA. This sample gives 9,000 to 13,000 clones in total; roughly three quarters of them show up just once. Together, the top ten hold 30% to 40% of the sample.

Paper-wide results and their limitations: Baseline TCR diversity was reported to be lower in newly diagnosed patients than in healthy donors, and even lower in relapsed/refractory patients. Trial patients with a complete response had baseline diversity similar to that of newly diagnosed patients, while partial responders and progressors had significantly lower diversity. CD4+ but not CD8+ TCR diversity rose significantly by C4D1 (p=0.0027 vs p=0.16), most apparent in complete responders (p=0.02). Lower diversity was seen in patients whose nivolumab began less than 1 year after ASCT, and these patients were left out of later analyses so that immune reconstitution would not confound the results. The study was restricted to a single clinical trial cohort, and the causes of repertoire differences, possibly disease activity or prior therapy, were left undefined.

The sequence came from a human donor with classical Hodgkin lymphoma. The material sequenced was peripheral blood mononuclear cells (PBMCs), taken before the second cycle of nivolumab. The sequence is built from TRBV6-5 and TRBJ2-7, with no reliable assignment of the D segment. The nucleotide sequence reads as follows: TGTGCCAGCAGCCCCGACACCCCCTACGAGCAGTACTTC. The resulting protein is CASSPDTPYEQYF.